This TCR beta chain came from a study of shared clonotypes between healthy human individuals. Profiling relied on immunoSEQ multiplex PCR, and the TCRdb table lists in-frame clones only, not all of them. The data hold about 980,000 clones, with approximately 80% observed a single time. The sample holds a few counts of this clone. Its matching antigen is unknown. General study findings and limits: The naive CD4 repertoires of several donors were compared, and about 5% of clonotypes were shared.

Sequenced: memory CD4+ T cells sorted from blood. Subset specified: CD45RA-negative fraction. This TCR came from a man younger than 35 in good health.

CDR3 bases: TGCGCCAGCAGCTTGCTTACGGCCGGGCTGAACACTGAAGCTTTCTTT. As protein: CASSLLTAGLNTEAFF. The J gene is TRBJ1-1, the V gene TRBV5-1; no firm D call. V lost 1 base, J lost 0 bases, and 13 bases lay in between. CDR1 is SGHRS and CDR2 is YFSETQ in the germline V gene. This CDR3 is built from 16 residues.